The next 5 T cell receptor beta chains were all read from a single sample in a study of naive and memory T cell subsets. An equimolar mix of two oligonucleotides served as the beta constant-region primer for TRBC1 and TRBC2. The ligated cDNA underwent four PCR rounds using SP2 and nested alpha and beta constant-region primers. TCRdb reprocessed the UMI-ligation and nested PCR reads via MiXCR and lists one record per CDR3 protein. The sample contains 20,000 to 25,000 distinct CDR3 sequences, 8.5% to 10% of which appear only once. The source material was central memory CD8+ T cells from blood. The receptors originated from a human donor in good health.

This clonotype has more than one count but fewer than ten. This chain joins TRBV20-1 and TRBJ2-7; 7 bases map to TRBD1. CDR3 length: 15 amino acids. From germline, CDR1 is DFQATT and CDR2 SNEGSKA (reference sequence). V was clipped by 6 bases and J by 0 bases; unmatched bases: 11. As DNA, the CDR3 is TGCAGTGCAGACCTCCGGGACAGAAGCTCCTACGAGCAGTACTTC. It codes for CSADLRDRSSYEQYF.

The chain carries TRBV6-4 and TRBJ2-1; either TRBD1 or TRBD2 may fit D (5 bases each). Deletions cut 5 bases from V and 1 base from J, with 15 bases between. The CDR3 has 16 amino acids. Germline assignment: CDR1 MRHNA and CDR2 SNTAGT. CDR3 protein: CASSPGASGSYNEQFF. The CDR3 DNA reads as TGTGCCAGCAGTCCCGGGGCGAGCGGATCCTACAATGAGCAGTTCTTC.

The chain has TRBV14 and TRBJ2-7; unclear D gene. V gave up 0 bases and J gave up 0 bases, with 9 bases separating them. Looked up from germline, CDR1 is SGHDN and CDR2 is FVKESK. This CDR3 has 15 amino acids. The CDR3 spells CASSQDLYNSYEQYF. The DNA for the CDR3 is TGTGCCAGCAGCCAAGATCTGTACAACTCCTACGAGCAGTACTTC.

This chain uses TRBV3-1 with TRBJ2-5; unclear D gene. The CDR3 covers 13 residues. With 6 bases removed from V and 0 bases from J, the gap between germline ends came to 8 bases. Germline loops: CDR1 LGHDT, CDR2 YNNKEL (reference sequence). CDR3 sequence reads: CASRMTNQETQYF. The CDR3 region has the DNA TGTGCCAGCAGAATGACAAACCAAGAGACCCAGTACTTC.

The chain links TRBV10-3 to TRBJ2-1; 9 bases align to TRBD2. Germline V lookup: CDR1 ENHRY, CDR2 SYGVKD. The V segment lost 0 bases and the J segment 4 bases; nucleotides outside the gene matches: 7. The CDR3 is 17 residues long. CDR3 coding DNA: TGTGCCATCAGTGAGTCAGGAGGTAGCGGGAGATACAATGAGCAGTTCTTC. Its protein product is CAISESGGSGRYNEQFF.